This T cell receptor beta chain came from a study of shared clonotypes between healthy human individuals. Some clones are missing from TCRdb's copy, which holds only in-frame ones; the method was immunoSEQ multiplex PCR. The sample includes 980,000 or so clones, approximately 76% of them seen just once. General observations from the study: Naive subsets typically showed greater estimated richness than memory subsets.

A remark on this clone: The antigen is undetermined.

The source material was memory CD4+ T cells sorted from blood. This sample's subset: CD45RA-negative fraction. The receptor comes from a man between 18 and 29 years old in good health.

The CDR3 sequence: CASGKLAGRDTQYF. DNA for the CDR3: TGTGCTAGTGGCAAACTAGCGGGTAGAGATACGCAGTATTTT. The chain is built from TRBV12-5 and TRBJ2-3, with 9 positions matching TRBD2. The J segment lost 5 bases and the V segment lost 6 bases, leaving 6 bases of the junction unmatched. This CDR3 region has 14 residues. Germline assignment: CDR1 LGHNT and CDR2 FRNRAP. Combining the CDR3 with reference TRBV12-5 and TRBJ2-3 gives the whole variable domain DARVTQTPRHKVTEMGQEVTMRCQPILGHNTVFWYRQTMMQGLELLAYFRNRAPLDDSGMPKDRFSAEMPDATLATLKIQPSEPRDSAVYFCASGKLAGRDTQYFGPGTRLTVL.